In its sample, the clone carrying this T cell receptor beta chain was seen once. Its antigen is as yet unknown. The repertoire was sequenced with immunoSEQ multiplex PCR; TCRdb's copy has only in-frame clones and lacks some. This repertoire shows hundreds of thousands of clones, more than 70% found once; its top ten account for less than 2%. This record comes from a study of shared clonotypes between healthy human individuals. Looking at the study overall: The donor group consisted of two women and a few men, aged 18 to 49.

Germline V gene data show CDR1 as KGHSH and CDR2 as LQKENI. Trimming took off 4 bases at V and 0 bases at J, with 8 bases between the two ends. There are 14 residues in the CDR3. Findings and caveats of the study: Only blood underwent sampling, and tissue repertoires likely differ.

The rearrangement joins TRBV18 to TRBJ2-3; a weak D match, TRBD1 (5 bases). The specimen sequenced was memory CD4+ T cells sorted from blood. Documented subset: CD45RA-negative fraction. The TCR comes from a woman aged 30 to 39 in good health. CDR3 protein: CASSQDSSTDTQYF. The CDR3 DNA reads TGTGCCAGCTCACAAGACAGCAGCACAGATACGCAGTATTTT.